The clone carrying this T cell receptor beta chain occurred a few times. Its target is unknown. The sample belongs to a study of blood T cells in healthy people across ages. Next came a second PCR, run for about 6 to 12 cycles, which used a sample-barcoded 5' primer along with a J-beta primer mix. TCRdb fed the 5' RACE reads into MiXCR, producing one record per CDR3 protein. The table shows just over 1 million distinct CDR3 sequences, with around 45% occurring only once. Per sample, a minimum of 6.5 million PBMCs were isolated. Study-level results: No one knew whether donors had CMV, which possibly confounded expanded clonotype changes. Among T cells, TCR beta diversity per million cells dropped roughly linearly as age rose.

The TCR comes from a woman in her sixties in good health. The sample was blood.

This chain's CDR3 is CASSYHGAYEQYF. CDR3 sequence (DNA): TGTGCCAGCAGTTACCACGGAGCCTACGAGCAGTACTTC. The J gene is TRBJ2-7, the V gene TRBV28, with D uncertain. The CDR3 runs 13 residues. V gave up 4 bases and J gave up 2 bases, with 9 bases separating them. The germline CDR1 and CDR2 sequences are MDHEN and SYDVKM.